The 26 T cell receptor beta chains below were found in one sample sequenced in a study of blood T cell repertoires in COVID-19. Measured with immunoSEQ multiplex PCR; TCRdb has only the in-frame clones, and not every one. The sample consists of 25,000 to 35,000 clones, 75% to 90% of them appearing once. Sequencing was carried out using peripheral blood. The receptors originated from a man aged 60-69 years with active COVID-19.

As for this clone: Other nucleotide sequences from this sample produce the same CDR3. The J gene is TRBJ2-3, the V gene TRBV5-1, with TRBD1 matching 7 bases. V was pared by 0 bases and J by 2 bases, with 3 bases of the junction left unmatched. The CDR3 length is 15 residues. The germline gives CDR1 SGHRS, CDR2 YFSETQ. The CDR3 DNA reads TGCGCCAGCAGCTTGGACAGGGGAGACACAGATACGCAGTATTTT. Its translation is CASSLDRGDTDTQYF.

This rearrangement joins TRBV7-6 to TRBJ1-2; possible D gene TRBD1, 6 bases. The CDR3 loop spans 15 amino acids. V lost 4 bases and J 4 bases, leaving 16 bases between the germline ends. The germline gives CDR1 SGHVS, CDR2 FNYEAQ. CDR3 region: CASSSGAGVLYGYTF. The CDR3 DNA reads as TGTGCCAGCAGCTCAGGGGCTGGGGTCCTCTATGGCTACACCTTC.

The V call is TRBV5-5, the J call TRBJ1-4; 7 bases match TRBD1. The CDR3 totals 14 residues. CDR1 and CDR2 (germline): SGHKS, YYEKEE (reference sequence). J was trimmed by 7 bases and V by 2 bases; bases with no gene match: 5. This chain's CDR3 is CASSFLQGVEKLFF. CDR3 bases: TGTGCCAGCAGCTTCCTCCAGGGGGTTGAAAAACTGTTTTTT.

J is TRBJ2-5 and V is TRBV7-9; 8 bases match TRBD2. Unmatched junction bases numbered 7, after V lost 8 bases and J lost 5 bases. This CDR3 contains 13 residues. Per germline, CDR1 SEHNR and CDR2 FQNEAQ (reference sequence). The DNA for the CDR3 is TGTGCCAGCCTACGGGGGGGCTATGAGACCCAGTACTTC. Protein: CASLRGGYETQYF.

The gene calls are TRBV5-4 and TRBJ2-1, with 8 positions matching TRBD2. Trimming at V came to 3 bases and at J to 6 bases, leaving 8 bases not matched to a gene. The CDR3 loop spans 15 amino acids. CDR1 and CDR2 (germline): SGHNT, YYREEE (reference sequence). The CDR3 protein is CASSSGREIFNEQFF. CDR3 DNA: TGTGCCAGCAGCTCCGGGAGGGAAATATTCAATGAGCAGTTCTTC.

The rearrangement links TRBV6-5 to TRBJ1-2; 10 positions match TRBD1. CDR3 length: 13 amino acids. V lost 8 bases and J lost 8; bases outside the gene matches: 8. Per germline, CDR1 MNHEY and CDR2 SVGAGI. The CDR3 here is CASRRDRGGGYTF. CDR3 sequence (DNA): TGTGCCAGCCGCCGGGACAGGGGAGGAGGCTACACCTTC.

This chain links TRBV3-1 (or the pseudogene TRBV3-2) with TRBJ1-5, with D tentatively TRBD1 (6 bases). The germline V gene encodes CDR1 LGHDT and CDR2 YNNKEL (reference sequence). This CDR3 has 15 residues. The ends were cut back, 1 base at V and 3 bases at J, with 10 bases in the middle. The CDR3 DNA follows: TGTGCCAGCAGCCAAGGGACAGCCCTCAATCAGCCCCAGCATTTT. Translating it yields CASSQGTALNQPQHF.

The chain is built from TRBV5-1 and TRBJ1-6, with 8 bases identical to TRBD1. V shed 1 base, J shed 9 bases, and the junction held 6 bases outside the gene matches. This CDR3 is 15 amino acids long. Germline V gene data show CDR1 as SGHRS and CDR2 as YFSETQ. This chain's CDR3 is CASSLTQGAGSPLHF. The CDR3 nucleotides read TGCGCCAGCAGCTTGACGCAGGGGGCGGGTTCACCCCTCCACTTT. Together with reference TRBV5-1 and TRBJ1-6, the CDR3 gives the full variable domain: KAGVTQTPRYLIKTRGQQVTLSCSPISGHRSVSWYQQTPGQGLQFLFEYFSETQRNKGNFPGRFSGRQFSNSRSEMNVSTLELGDSALYLCASSLTQGAGSPLHFGNGTRLTVT.

The gene calls are TRBV6-5 and TRBJ2-7; the D gene is possibly TRBD1 (6 bases). Germline CDR1 is MNHEY and CDR2 is SVGAGI. CDR3 length: 16 amino acids. V was shortened by 0 bases and J by 6 bases, with 18 bases between the two germline ends. The CDR3 DNA reads TGTGCCAGCAGTTACTCGATAGGAGCAGGGGCCTTCGAGCAGTACTTC. This sequence encodes CASSYSIGAGAFEQYF.

V usage is TRBV7-9 and J usage is TRBJ1-2; no clear D. This CDR3 region has 11 residues. V was shortened by 4 bases and J by 6 bases, with 6 bases between the two germline ends. The V gene's germline CDR1 is SEHNR and CDR2 FQNEAQ (reference sequence). This CDR3 is CASSSGDGYTF. The CDR3, as DNA: TGTGCCAGCAGCTCAGGTGATGGCTACACCTTC.

This chain joins TRBV19 and TRBJ1-5; no reliable D call. V gave up 1 base and J gave up 3 bases, with 10 bases separating them. The CDR3 contains 15 residues. CDR1 is LNHDA and CDR2 is SQIVND in the germline V gene (reference sequence). DNA for the CDR3: TGTGCCAGTAGTATAGTCAGGCAGATCAATCAGCCCCAGCATTTT. Protein product: CASSIVRQINQPQHF.

V gene TRBV5-1 combines with J gene TRBJ2-7, with a possible D match to TRBD1 (5 bases). The germline CDR1 and CDR2 sequences are SGHRS and YFSETQ. With 0 bases removed from V and 0 bases from J, the gap between germline ends came to 13 bases. The CDR3 has 16 amino acids. The CDR3 is CASSLGDSLSSYEQYF. CDR3 bases: TGCGCCAGCAGCTTGGGCGACAGTTTGAGCTCCTACGAGCAGTACTTC.

This clone appeared a single time. The chain uses TRBV6-1 and TRBJ2-1; 11 bases are a match to TRBD2. The CDR3 totals 16 residues. Losses at the gene ends were 2 bases for V and 6 bases for J; bases not matched to a gene: 6. Germline V CDR1 and CDR2: MNHNS, SASEGT. Written as DNA, the CDR3 is TGTGCCAGCAGTGAAAGGGTTAGCGGGGGGGCCAATGAGCAGTTCTTC. Encoded protein: CASSERVSGGANEQFF.

The chain employs TRBV10-3 and TRBJ1-5; no clear D. Germline-derived CDR1 and CDR2 are ENHRY and SYGVKD. With 4 bases removed from V and 4 bases from J, the gap between germline ends came to 8 bases. This CDR3 has 13 residues. For the CDR3, the DNA is TGTGCCATCAGTGTGGGCAATAATCAGCCCCAGCATTTT. Amino acid sequence: CAISVGNNQPQHF.

The chain links TRBV7-2 to TRBJ1-2; the D gene is possibly TRBD1 (6 bases). CDR3 length equals 13 residues. Germline V gives CDR1 SGHTA, CDR2 FQGNSA. V was cut by 2 bases and J by 7 bases, with 11 bases left in between. The CDR3 DNA reads TGTGCCAGCAGCTTATCAGGGGATCGTGGCTACACCTTC. This translates into CASSLSGDRGYTF.

The chain uses TRBV19 and TRBJ2-6; tentative D call: TRBD1 (6 bases). The CDR3 is made up of 15 amino acids. The germline V gene has CDR1 LNHDA and CDR2 SQIVND (reference sequence). Trimming cost V 5 bases and J 0 bases, with 8 bases left between them. CDR3 amino acids: CASSDRSSGANVLTF. CDR3 bases: TGTGCCAGTAGTGACAGGAGCTCTGGGGCCAACGTCCTGACTTTC.

V is TRBV6-5 and J is TRBJ1-2, with TRBD1 as a possible D gene (5 bases). Trimming cost V 2 bases and J 6 bases, with 16 bases left between them. Germline-derived CDR1 and CDR2 are MNHEY and SVGAGI. The CDR3 consists of 15 residues. Here the CDR3 reads CASSYAARAGDGYTF. The CDR3 nucleotides are TGTGCCAGCAGTTACGCGGCCAGGGCCGGAGATGGCTACACCTTC.

This clone has just a few counts. The chain recombines TRBV4-1 with TRBJ1-3; D is perhaps TRBD1 (5 bases). The germline V gene encodes CDR1 MGHRA and CDR2 YSYEKL. The CDR3 runs to 16 residues. V shed 4 bases and J shed 4 bases, with 17 bases lying between them. CDR3 in DNA: TGCGCCAGCAGCCCCCCCGGGGCGGCGGGGGGAAACACCATATATTTT. Translation: CASSPPGAAGGNTIYF.

J is TRBJ1-2 and V is TRBV14; D is undetermined. The germline gives CDR1 SGHDN, CDR2 FVKESK. The length of the CDR3 is 13 residues. The ends were cut back, 4 bases at V and 5 bases at J, with 11 bases in the middle. CDR3 amino acids: CASSPLAAYGYTF. The CDR3 nucleotides read TGTGCCAGCAGCCCTTTAGCGGCATATGGCTACACCTTC.

This clone occurred once. The chain couples TRBV6-5 to TRBJ1-5; 7 nucleotides agree with TRBD1. This CDR3 is built from 15 residues. V was clipped by 6 bases and J by 0 bases; unmatched bases: 5. Germline assignment: CDR1 MNHEY and CDR2 SVGAGI. The CDR3 region has the DNA TGTGCCAGCAGGTCGACAGGGTCTAGCAATCAGCCCCAGCATTTT. Amino acids: CASRSTGSSNQPQHF.

The genes are TRBV10-1 and TRBJ2-1; TRBD2 matches at 9 bases. V gave up 3 bases and J gave up 0 bases; unmatched junction bases: 3. CDR3 length: 16 residues. Germline V gene sequence: CDR1 WNHNN, CDR2 SYGVQD (reference sequence). This chain's CDR3 is CASSEIAGASYNEQFF. For the CDR3, the DNA is TGCGCCAGCAGTGAAATAGCGGGGGCCTCCTACAATGAGCAGTTCTTC.

The CDR3 bases are TGTGCCAGCAGCGTAGAACTAGCTACCGAGCAGTACTTC. Translating it yields CASSVELATEQYF. This rearrangement joins TRBV9 to TRBJ2-7; D is possibly TRBD2 (6 bases). The CDR3 totals 13 residues. Trimming removed 0 bases at V and 6 bases at J, with 10 bases between. Germline V CDR1 and CDR2: SGDLS, YYNGEE.

This clone showed up just a few times. V usage is TRBV27 and J usage is TRBJ1-3, with unresolved D. Germline CDR1 reads MNHEY; CDR2 reads SMNVEV (reference sequence). V was cut by 6 bases and J by 0 bases, with 9 bases left in between. This CDR3 contains 14 residues. As DNA, the CDR3 is TGTGCCAGCAGAGGCCGGGGCTCTGGAAACACCATATATTTT. Its translation is CASRGRGSGNTIYF.

The genes are TRBV4-1 and TRBJ1-2; D might be TRBD1 (6 bases). Germline V CDR1 and CDR2: MGHRA, YSYEKL. The CDR3 is 14 residues long. V lost 4 bases and J 5 bases, leaving 14 bases between the germline ends. The CDR3 bases are TGCGCCAGCAGCCGCCCAGCGGACAGATATGGCTACACCTTC. Protein: CASSRPADRYGYTF.

The chain has TRBV15 and TRBJ2-5; 9 bases map to TRBD1. Germline CDR1 is LNHNV and CDR2 is YYDKDF (reference sequence). Germline trimming cut 8 bases from V and 0 bases from J; bases unmatched to any gene: 7. The CDR3 covers 15 residues. The CDR3 sequence is CATGVGDRDQETQYF. CDR3 DNA sequence: TGTGCCACCGGGGTGGGGGACAGGGACCAAGAGACCCAGTACTTC.

V and J are TRBV28 and TRBJ1-1, with 8 bases lining up with TRBD1. The V gene end was trimmed by 6 bases and the J gene end by 5 bases; junction bases not matched to a gene: 14. Per the germline V gene, CDR1 is MDHEN and CDR2 is SYDVKM. CDR3 size: 16 residues. CDR3 loop: CASSLPLGTGGTEAFF. CDR3 DNA: TGTGCCAGCAGCTTGCCCCTCGGGACAGGTGGTACTGAAGCTTTCTTT.